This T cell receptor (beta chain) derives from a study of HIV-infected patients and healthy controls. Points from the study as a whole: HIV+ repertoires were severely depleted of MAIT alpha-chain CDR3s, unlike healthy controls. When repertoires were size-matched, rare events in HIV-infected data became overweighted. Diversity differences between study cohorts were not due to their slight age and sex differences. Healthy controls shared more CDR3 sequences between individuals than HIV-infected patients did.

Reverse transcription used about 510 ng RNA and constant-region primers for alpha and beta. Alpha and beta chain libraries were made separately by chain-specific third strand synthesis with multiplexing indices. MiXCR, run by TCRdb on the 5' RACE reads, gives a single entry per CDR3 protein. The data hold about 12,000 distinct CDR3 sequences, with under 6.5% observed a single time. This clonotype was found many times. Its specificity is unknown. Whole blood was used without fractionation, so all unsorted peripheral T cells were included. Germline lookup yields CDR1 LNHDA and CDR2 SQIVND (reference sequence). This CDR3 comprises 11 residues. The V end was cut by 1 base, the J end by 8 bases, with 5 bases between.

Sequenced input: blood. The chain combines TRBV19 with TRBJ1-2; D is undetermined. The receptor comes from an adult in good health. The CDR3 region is CASSIAAGYTF. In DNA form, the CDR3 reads TGTGCCAGTAGTATAGCCGCCGGCTACACCTTC. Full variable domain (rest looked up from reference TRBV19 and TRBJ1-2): DGGITQSPKYLFRKEGQNVTLSCEQNLNHDAMYWYRQDPGQGLRLIYYSQIVNDFQKGDIAEGYSVSREKKESFPLTVTSAQKNPTAFYLCASSIAAGYTFGSGTRLTVV.